The rows below give T cell receptor beta chains drawn from one sample of a study of radiation and T cells in renal cell carcinoma. Only in-frame clones appear in the TCRdb table, and some are missing; sequencing was by immunoSEQ multiplex PCR. The sample lists fewer than 80,000 clones, around four fifths occurring once. Here the sequenced sample was blood, taken from a patient whose treatment included radiotherapy and nephrectomy. These receptor sequences come from a woman aged 60-75 years with renal cell carcinoma. Each CDR3 is given with its conserved first and last residue. D genes are given only for firm matches. Clone size appears in some rows only: once, few, many, or a class for an expanded clone.

d_call: .
clone_size: .
j_call: TRBJ1-2
v_call: TRBV6-5
cdr3_nt: TGTGCCAGTACGGACAGAAGCTTGGGGGGCTACACCTTC
cdr3_aa: CASTDRSLGGYTF

d_call: .
clone_size: few
j_call: TRBJ1-2
v_call: TRBV28
cdr3_nt: TGTGCCAGCAGCACCCCCAAATGGGGGGCAGGCGGGGTGTATGGCTACACCTTC
cdr3_aa: CASSTPKWGAGGVYGYTF

d_call: .
clone_size: .
j_call: TRBJ2-1
v_call: TRBV29-1
cdr3_nt: TGCAGCGTTGAGAGTGGAAGGAACAATGAGCAGTTCTTC
cdr3_aa: CSVESGRNNEQFF

d_call: .
clone_size: .
j_call: TRBJ2-3
v_call: TRBV7-3
cdr3_nt: TGTGCCAGCAGCTCGCGACAGACTTCAGATACGCAGTATTTT
cdr3_aa: CASSSRQTSDTQYF

d_call: .
clone_size: .
j_call: TRBJ1-2
v_call: TRBV28
cdr3_nt: TGTGCCAGCAGTTTCAGGCGGTATGGCTACACCTTC
cdr3_aa: CASSFRRYGYTF

d_call: .
clone_size: .
j_call: TRBJ1-2
v_call: TRBV5-1
cdr3_nt: TGCGCCAGCAGCTTGGAGAACAACTATGGCTACACCTTC
cdr3_aa: CASSLENNYGYTF

d_call: .
clone_size: .
j_call: TRBJ1-4
v_call: TRBV29-1
cdr3_nt: TGCAGCGTTGAAACAGGGAGGGGTGCTAATGAAAAACTGTTTTTT
cdr3_aa: CSVETGRGANEKLFF

d_call: TRBD2
clone_size: .
j_call: TRBJ2-1
v_call: TRBV6-6
cdr3_nt: TGTGCCAGCAGTTTCCCGGGACTAGGGTCCTACAATGAGCAGTTCTTC
cdr3_aa: CASSFPGLGSYNEQFF

d_call: TRBD1
clone_size: .
j_call: TRBJ1-2
v_call: TRBV5-1
cdr3_nt: TGCGCCAGCAGTCAAGACAGGGGTCCCTATGGCTACACCTTC
cdr3_aa: CASSQDRGPYGYTF

d_call: .
clone_size: .
j_call: TRBJ2-7
v_call: TRBV28
cdr3_nt: TGTGCCAGCACCCTAGACCGATCCTACGAGCAGTACTTC
cdr3_aa: CASTLDRSYEQYF

d_call: TRBD1
clone_size: .
j_call: TRBJ2-2
v_call: TRBV28
cdr3_nt: TGTGCCAGCAGTTTGGGTAGGGGGCAAACCGGGGAGCTGTTTTTT
cdr3_aa: CASSLGRGQTGELFF

d_call: TRBD1
clone_size: few
j_call: TRBJ1-2
v_call: TRBV2
cdr3_nt: TGTGCCACCGGGACAGGACAAGGCTATGGCTACACCTTC
cdr3_aa: CATGTGQGYGYTF

d_call: TRBD1
clone_size: .
j_call: TRBJ1-2
v_call: TRBV10-3
cdr3_nt: TGTGCCATCAGTGAGGGGGGACAGGGCTATGGCTACACCTTC
cdr3_aa: CAISEGGQGYGYTF

d_call: .
clone_size: .
j_call: TRBJ2-7
v_call: TRBV30
cdr3_nt: TGTGCCTGGAGTGACGCTGGTCCCTACGAGCAGTACTTC
cdr3_aa: CAWSDAGPYEQYF

d_call: TRBD1
clone_size: once
j_call: TRBJ1-3
v_call: TRBV28
cdr3_nt: TGTGCCAGCAGCCTCGACAGGGGAGTCGGAAACACCATATATTTT
cdr3_aa: CASSLDRGVGNTIYF

d_call: .
clone_size: .
j_call: TRBJ2-7
v_call: TRBV9
cdr3_nt: TGTGCCAGCAGCGCTACATCGTACGAGCAGTACTTC
cdr3_aa: CASSATSYEQYF

d_call: TRBD2
clone_size: .
j_call: TRBJ2-7
v_call: TRBV5-4
cdr3_nt: TGTGCCAGCAGCTTCGGGCTAGCGGGCCAGTACGAGCAGTACTTC
cdr3_aa: CASSFGLAGQYEQYF

d_call: TRBD1
clone_size: .
j_call: TRBJ2-7
v_call: TRBV27
cdr3_nt: TGTGCCAGCAGTCTCCGACAGGGGTCCTACTACGAGCAGTACTTC
cdr3_aa: CASSLRQGSYYEQYF

d_call: TRBD1
clone_size: .
j_call: TRBJ1-1
v_call: TRBV10-3
cdr3_nt: TGTGCCATCAGTGAACAGGGGGCCAGCACTGAAGCTTTCTTT
cdr3_aa: CAISEQGASTEAFF

d_call: TRBD1
clone_size: .
j_call: TRBJ1-4
v_call: TRBV6-5
cdr3_nt: TGTGCCAGCAGTCCCGTGGGACAGGGGTATGAAAAACTGTTTTTT
cdr3_aa: CASSPVGQGYEKLFF

d_call: .
clone_size: .
j_call: TRBJ1-5
v_call: TRBV28
cdr3_nt: TGTGCCAGCAGTTTAATTTCAGGGAGGAATCAGCCCCAGCATTTT
cdr3_aa: CASSLISGRNQPQHF

d_call: TRBD1
clone_size: .
j_call: TRBJ2-3
v_call: TRBV9
cdr3_nt: TGTGCCAGCAGCCTCGGGACAGTTTTTAGCACAGATACGCAGTATTTT
cdr3_aa: CASSLGTVFSTDTQYF

d_call: TRBD2
clone_size: .
j_call: TRBJ2-5
v_call: TRBV7-8
cdr3_nt: TGTGCCAGCTCACGGGAACCGGGGGGAGAGACCCAGTACTTC
cdr3_aa: CASSREPGGETQYF

d_call: .
clone_size: .
j_call: TRBJ2-1
v_call: TRBV11-3
cdr3_nt: TGTGCCAGCAGCTGGACGCCGCACTCCTACAATGAGCAGTTCTTC
cdr3_aa: CASSWTPHSYNEQFF

d_call: TRBD1
clone_size: few
j_call: TRBJ2-7
v_call: TRBV28
cdr3_nt: TGTGCCAGCCGGACAGGGGGGCCCTACGAGCAGTACTTC
cdr3_aa: CASRTGGPYEQYF

d_call: TRBD1
clone_size: once
j_call: TRBJ1-4
v_call: TRBV19
cdr3_nt: TGTGCCAGTAGTAACCCACAGGGGCAGAATAGGAATGAAAAACTGTTTTTT
cdr3_aa: CASSNPQGQNRNEKLFF

d_call: TRBD1
clone_size: .
j_call: TRBJ2-7
v_call: TRBV30
cdr3_nt: TGTGCCTGGAGCCACCACCTAGGACAGGTCTCCTACGAGCAGTACTTC
cdr3_aa: CAWSHHLGQVSYEQYF

d_call: .
clone_size: once
j_call: TRBJ1-3
v_call: TRBV9
cdr3_nt: TGTGCCAGCAGCGTGAGCCGCTCTGGAAACACCATATATTTT
cdr3_aa: CASSVSRSGNTIYF

d_call: .
clone_size: .
j_call: TRBJ1-1
v_call: TRBV6-6
cdr3_nt: TGTGCCAGCACCAGGAACACTGAAGCTTTCTTT
cdr3_aa: CASTRNTEAFF

d_call: .
clone_size: .
j_call: TRBJ2-1
v_call: TRBV30
cdr3_nt: TGTGCCTGGAGAGACCCCTACGGGTCCTACAATGAGCAGTTCTTC
cdr3_aa: CAWRDPYGSYNEQFF

d_call: .
clone_size: medium-sized
j_call: TRBJ1-5
v_call: TRBV28
cdr3_nt: TGTGCCAGCAGTTCCCTGGACTTCATACTAGGGAGTAGCAATCAGCCCCAGCATTTT
cdr3_aa: CASSSLDFILGSSNQPQHF

d_call: .
clone_size: .
j_call: TRBJ1-5
v_call: TRBV15
cdr3_nt: TGTGCCACCAGCCCAGGTTTAGGTCAGGGCGATCAGCCCCAGCATTTT
cdr3_aa: CATSPGLGQGDQPQHF

d_call: TRBD1
clone_size: .
j_call: TRBJ1-1
v_call: TRBV2
cdr3_nt: TGTGCCAGCAGCCCGAGCAGGGGGGTGGCTGAAGCTTTCTTT
cdr3_aa: CASSPSRGVAEAFF

d_call: .
clone_size: .
j_call: TRBJ2-1
v_call: TRBV9
cdr3_nt: TGTGCCAGCAGCGTAGGGCTAGCCTGGTTCGATGAGCAGTTCTTC
cdr3_aa: CASSVGLAWFDEQFF

d_call: TRBD1
clone_size: .
j_call: TRBJ1-2
v_call: TRBV6-1
cdr3_nt: TGTGCCAGCAGTGACGGGACAGGGGGAAGGTATGGCTACACCTTC
cdr3_aa: CASSDGTGGRYGYTF

d_call: .
clone_size: once
j_call: TRBJ2-1
v_call: TRBV5-6
cdr3_nt: TGTGCCAGCAGCCTTACGGACCTAAACAATGAGCAGTTCTTC
cdr3_aa: CASSLTDLNNEQFF

d_call: .
clone_size: few
j_call: TRBJ1-1
v_call: TRBV19
cdr3_nt: TGTGCCAGTAGTACCCAAAGAGTTGAAGCTTTCTTT
cdr3_aa: CASSTQRVEAFF

d_call: .
clone_size: .
j_call: TRBJ1-2
v_call: TRBV6-6
cdr3_nt: TGTGCCAGCAGTCAACTCAGGGGAGCGGCCTATGGCTACACCTTC
cdr3_aa: CASSQLRGAAYGYTF

d_call: .
clone_size: .
j_call: TRBJ2-7
v_call: TRBV2
cdr3_nt: TGTGCCAGCAGACAACAGGAGCAGTACTTC
cdr3_aa: CASRQQEQYF

d_call: .
clone_size: .
j_call: TRBJ2-3
v_call: TRBV2
cdr3_nt: TGTGCCAGCAGGAGGGGGTCCCCTAGCACAGATACGCAGTATTTT
cdr3_aa: CASRRGSPSTDTQYF

d_call: .
clone_size: .
j_call: TRBJ2-7
v_call: TRBV18
cdr3_nt: TGTGCCAGCTCACCCAACGGGACTCCCACCTACGAGCAGTACTTC
cdr3_aa: CASSPNGTPTYEQYF

d_call: .
clone_size: .
j_call: TRBJ2-1
v_call: TRBV2
cdr3_nt: TGTGCCAGCAGGGTAAATGAGCAGTTCTTC
cdr3_aa: CASRVNEQFF

d_call: .
clone_size: .
j_call: TRBJ2-3
v_call: TRBV5-1
cdr3_nt: TGCGCCAGCAGCTTGGCTATGGATACGCAGTATTTT
cdr3_aa: CASSLAMDTQYF

d_call: .
clone_size: .
j_call: TRBJ2-5
v_call: TRBV9
cdr3_nt: TGTGCCAGCAGCGATTTCAGCCAGGGGGAGACCCAGTACTTC
cdr3_aa: CASSDFSQGETQYF

d_call: TRBD1
clone_size: .
j_call: TRBJ1-2
v_call: TRBV6-5
cdr3_nt: TGTGCCAGCAGTCGGGACAGGTTTTCGAATGGCTACACCTTC
cdr3_aa: CASSRDRFSNGYTF

d_call: TRBD1
clone_size: .
j_call: TRBJ1-1
v_call: TRBV10-3
cdr3_nt: TGTGCCATCAGTGCCGGACAGGGGGCTAACACTGAAGCTTTCTTT
cdr3_aa: CAISAGQGANTEAFF

d_call: .
clone_size: .
j_call: TRBJ1-1
v_call: TRBV6-5
cdr3_nt: TGTGCCAGCAGTTACGGGATGCAAGGGACAGAAGCTTTCTTT
cdr3_aa: CASSYGMQGTEAFF

d_call: .
clone_size: .
j_call: TRBJ2-7
v_call: TRBV5-5
cdr3_nt: TGTGCCAGCAGCTTGGGCAGCGACCTCCCCTACGAGCAGTACTTC
cdr3_aa: CASSLGSDLPYEQYF

d_call: .
clone_size: .
j_call: TRBJ1-5
v_call: TRBV7-7
cdr3_nt: TGTGCTAGCAGCTTAGCACTCGGGGAGCCCCAGCATTTT
cdr3_aa: CASSLALGEPQHF

d_call: .
clone_size: .
j_call: TRBJ1-1
v_call: TRBV2
cdr3_nt: TGTGCCAGCACGAACAGGGAGCCTGAAGCTTTCTTT
cdr3_aa: CASTNREPEAFF

d_call: .
clone_size: .
j_call: TRBJ2-5
v_call: TRBV7-9
cdr3_nt: TGTGCCAGCAGTAAGGTACCCGGGGAAGAGACCCAGTACTTC
cdr3_aa: CASSKVPGEETQYF

d_call: TRBD1
clone_size: .
j_call: TRBJ1-2
v_call: TRBV5-1
cdr3_nt: TGCGCCAGCAGCTTCCAAAGGGACAGGGGGCCCGACCGCTATGGCTACACCTTC
cdr3_aa: CASSFQRDRGPDRYGYTF

d_call: TRBD1
clone_size: .
j_call: TRBJ2-2
v_call: TRBV11-3
cdr3_nt: TGTGCCAGCAGACCGACAGGGACAGGGGAGCTGTTTTTT
cdr3_aa: CASRPTGTGELFF

d_call: TRBD1
clone_size: .
j_call: TRBJ1-2
v_call: TRBV29-1
cdr3_nt: TGCAGCGTGAGACAGGGGGGGAACTATGGCTACACCTTC
cdr3_aa: CSVRQGGNYGYTF

d_call: .
clone_size: .
j_call: TRBJ1-1
v_call: TRBV30
cdr3_nt: TGTGCCTGGAGTGGGAGTTGCATGAACACTGAAGCTTTCTTT
cdr3_aa: CAWSGSCMNTEAFF

d_call: .
clone_size: .
j_call: TRBJ1-1
v_call: TRBV27
cdr3_nt: TGTGCCAGCAGCCGCAACCGGGGCACTGAAGCTTTCTTT
cdr3_aa: CASSRNRGTEAFF

d_call: .
clone_size: .
j_call: TRBJ1-4
v_call: TRBV19
cdr3_nt: TGTGCCAGTAGTTTGACAGCAACTAATGAAAAACTGTTTTTT
cdr3_aa: CASSLTATNEKLFF